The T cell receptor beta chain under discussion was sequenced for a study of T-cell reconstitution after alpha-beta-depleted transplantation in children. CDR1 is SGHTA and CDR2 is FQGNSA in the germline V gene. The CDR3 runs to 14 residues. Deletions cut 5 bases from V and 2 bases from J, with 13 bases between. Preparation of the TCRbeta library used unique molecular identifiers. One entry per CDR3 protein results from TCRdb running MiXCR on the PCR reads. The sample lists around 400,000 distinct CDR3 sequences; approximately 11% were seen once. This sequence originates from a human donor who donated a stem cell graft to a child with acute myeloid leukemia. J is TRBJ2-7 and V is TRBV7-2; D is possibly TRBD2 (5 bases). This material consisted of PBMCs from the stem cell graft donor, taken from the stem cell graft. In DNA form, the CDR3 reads TGTGCCAGCAGCCCGGGGATGGCGGCCTACGAGCAGTACTTC. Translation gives CASSPGMAAYEQYF.